This T cell receptor beta chain was retrieved from a study of blood T cell repertoires in COVID-19. The assay was immunoSEQ multiplex PCR, and TCRdb's table has in-frame clones only and misses some. The table records 360,000 or so clones, 85% to 90% of them present only once. Trimming removed 6 bases from V and 3 bases from J, with 12 bases in between. This CDR3 has 14 residues. Germline V gene sequence: CDR1 SNHLY, CDR2 FYNNEI. The sequence was collected from a woman in her twenties or thirties who had recovered from COVID-19. V is TRBV2 and J is TRBJ1-5; TRBD1 is a possible D gene (5 bases). Sequences were obtained from PBMCs or T cells enriched from blood (not recorded which). The CDR3 region is CASRLGGYNQPQHF. DNA of the CDR3: TGTGCCAGCAGGTTGGGGGGGTACAATCAGCCCCAGCATTTT.